Listed here are 10 T cell receptor beta chains from one sample, sequenced in a study of T cells in Graves' hyperthyroidism and ophthalmopathy. The source material, RNA transcripts, was used to amplify TCR beta CDR3 regions. The HTBI primer set served for first-round RT-PCR of the TCR CDR3. A single record per CDR3 protein comes from TCRdb applying MiXCR to the multiplex PCR reads. This table has more than 600,000 distinct CDR3 sequences, about a sixth appearing once. Material for sequencing was blood. The source is a man in his late teens or twenties with Graves' hyperthyroidism.

This clonotype was seen repeatedly, ten times or more. The chain is built from TRBV6-6 and TRBJ2-5; no clear D gene. The germline gives CDR1 MNHNY, CDR2 SVGAGI (reference sequence). Trimming shortened V by 2 bases and J by 4 bases, and 8 bases separated the two germline ends. The CDR3 extends over 13 amino acids. CDR3 residues: CASSYRDGETQYF. CDR3 DNA sequence: TGTGCCAGCAGTTACAGAGATGGAGAGACCCAGTACTTC.

The V and J genes are TRBV4-1 and TRBJ2-2; D unresolved. V was pared by 5 bases and J by 0 bases, with 10 bases between. This CDR3 region has 15 residues. Looked up from germline, CDR1 is MGHRA and CDR2 is YSYEKL. The CDR3 DNA reads as TGCGCCAGCAGCTACGGGCCCGCGAACACCGGGGAGCTGTTTTTT. Translated, it gives CASSYGPANTGELFF.

This clonotype was seen many times. V and J are TRBV2 and TRBJ2-2; D is unclear. V was clipped by 7 bases and J by 1 base, with 7 bases between them. The germline V gene has CDR1 SNHLY and CDR2 FYNNEI. The CDR3 contains 13 residues. The CDR3 bases are TGTGCCAGCACCCCCAGGAACACCGGGGAGCTGTTTTTT. Translation: CASTPRNTGELFF. The full variable domain, its missing parts supplied by reference TRBV2 and TRBJ2-2, is EPEVTQTPSHQVTQMGQEVILRCVPISNHLYFYWYRQILGQKVEFLVSFYNNEISEKSEIFDDQFSVERPDGSNFTLKIRSTKLEDSAMYFCASTPRNTGELFFGEGSRLTVL.

In this sample, this clonotype turned up many times. J is TRBJ2-7 and V is TRBV7-2; TRBD1 might be the D (6 bases). CDR3 length: 16 residues. CDR1 and CDR2 from the germline V gene are SGHTA and FQGNSA. The ends were cut back, 0 bases at V and 1 base at J, with 13 bases in the middle. CDR3 sequence: CASSLATGTPSYEQYF. The DNA for the CDR3 is TGTGCCAGCAGCTTAGCTACCGGGACACCATCCTACGAGCAGTACTTC.

This chain joins TRBV7-8 and TRBJ2-1; D is tentatively TRBD1 or TRBD2 (6 bases each). CDR1 is SGHVS, CDR2 FQNEAQ, per germline. This CDR3 is 15 amino acids long. V lost 5 bases and J 8 bases, leaving 19 bases between the germline ends. The CDR3 DNA is TGTGCCAGCAGCCCGAACGGGGGCGGGATAGATGAGCAGTTCTTC. Its protein is CASSPNGGGIDEQFF.

This chain uses TRBV20-1 with TRBJ1-5, with D tentatively TRBD1 (5 bases). The CDR3 sequence is 14 residues long. V lost 3 bases to trimming and J lost 1 base, with 10 bases between them. In germline, CDR1 is DFQATT, CDR2 SNEGSKA (reference sequence). The CDR3 loop reads CSASTRVSNQPQHF. CDR3 nucleotides: TGCAGTGCTAGTACCAGGGTGAGCAATCAGCCCCAGCATTTT.

The chain has TRBV4-1 and TRBJ2-7, with TRBD2 matching 14 bases. V shed 2 bases and J 7 bases; nucleotides not matched to a gene: 10. The V gene's germline CDR1 is MGHRA and CDR2 YSYEKL. The CDR3 extends over 17 amino acids. CDR3 amino acids: CASSQPTSGRATYEQYF. The CDR3 DNA sequence: TGCGCCAGCAGCCAACCGACTAGCGGGAGGGCCACTTATGAGCAGTACTTC.

This clonotype was counted a few times. J is TRBJ2-7 and V is TRBV28; D unresolved. Trimming stripped 3 bases from V and 4 bases from J, with 19 bases between. In germline, CDR1 is MDHEN, CDR2 SYDVKM. CDR3 length: 16 amino acids. The CDR3 protein is CASSFALGIEGYEQYF. The CDR3 region has the DNA TGTGCCAGCAGTTTCGCTCTGGGCATCGAAGGGTACGAGCAGTACTTC.

Note on this clonotype: A junction end diverges from the germline sequence, so it may reflect a read error. The CDR3 region is CSAQTDSPYKQYF. In DNA, the CDR3 is TGCAGTGCTCAGACGGACAGCCCCTACAAGCAGTACTTC. This sequence joins TRBV20-1 and TRBJ2-7, with a possible D match to TRBD1 (6 bases). There are 13 residues in the CDR3. CDR1 and CDR2 from the germline V gene are DFQATT and SNEGSKA (reference sequence).

Worth noting for this clonotype: A much larger clonotype is one base distant, so this may be a read error. V is TRBV7-2 and J is TRBJ2-7; 7 nucleotides match TRBD2. This CDR3 region has 17 residues. Germline-derived CDR1 and CDR2 are SGHTA and FQGNSA. This CDR3 is CASCLALGREGPYEQYF. In DNA, the CDR3 is TGTGCCAGCTGCTTAGCATTGGGTAGGGAGGGCCCCTACGAGCAGTACTTC.